Shown below are 26 T cell receptor beta chains from a single sample sequenced in a study of cytomegalovirus exposure and HLA in healthy donors. Libraries were prepared by immunoSEQ multiplex PCR; TCRdb keeps only in-frame clonotypes and omits some of them. This table has 150,000 to 200,000 clones, 86% appearing once. Sequenced: PBMCs. Every receptor here comes from a young woman in good health and CMV-seronegative.

The chain carries TRBV7-9 and TRBJ1-2; the match to TRBD1 covers 7 bases. V dropped 0 bases and J dropped 6; count of bases not matched to a gene: 7. Looked up from germline, CDR1 is SEHNR and CDR2 is FQNEAQ (reference sequence). This CDR3 is 15 amino acids long. As DNA, the CDR3 is TGTGCCAGCAGCTTAGCGACAGGGTTCGTCCATGGCTACACCTTC. Protein sequence: CASSLATGFVHGYTF.

V usage is TRBV19 and J usage is TRBJ2-7, with 7 bases that match TRBD1. Germline loops: CDR1 LNHDA, CDR2 SQIVND (reference sequence). The CDR3 loop spans 13 amino acids. Trimming cost V 7 bases and J 2 bases; bases outside gene matches: 5. The CDR3 coding sequence is TGTGCCAGTATGGACAGGACGACCTACGAGCAGTACTTC. Residues: CASMDRTTYEQYF.

V usage is TRBV10-2 and J usage is TRBJ2-4, with D unclear. V gave up 3 bases and J gave up 2 bases, with 11 bases separating them. The germline V gene encodes CDR1 WSHSY and CDR2 SAAADI. The CDR3 runs to 15 residues. The CDR3 DNA follows: TGCGCCAGCAGTGAAACACGGGTCTCCAAAAACATTCAGTACTTC. It encodes CASSETRVSKNIQYF.

The J gene is TRBJ2-7, the V gene TRBV25-1, with D maybe TRBD2 (6 bases). Germline assignment: CDR1 MGHDK and CDR2 SYGVNS. Trimming pared 3 bases from V and 2 bases from J, leaving 11 bases between. This CDR3 region has 14 residues. CDR3 sequence reads: CASSDLEGTYEQYF. The CDR3 nucleotides are TGTGCCAGCAGTGATTTGGAGGGTACCTACGAGCAGTACTTC.

The V and J genes are TRBV9 and TRBJ2-7; 7 nucleotides agree with TRBD1. V dropped 3 bases and J dropped 6; count of bases not matched to a gene: 6. CDR3 length: 13 residues. Germline CDR1 is SGDLS and CDR2 is YYNGEE. The CDR3 loop reads CASSAGQVSEQYF. The CDR3 DNA reads as TGTGCCAGCAGCGCTGGACAGGTGTCCGAGCAGTACTTC.

The chain's CDR3 is CASSGLAGGREQYF. The CDR3, as DNA: TGTGCCAGCAGCGGACTAGCGGGAGGTCGCGAGCAGTACTTC. V usage is TRBV11-2 and J usage is TRBJ2-7; 14 nucleotides align to TRBD2. Germline CDR1 SGHAT, CDR2 FQNNGV. V was clipped by 5 bases and J by 6 bases; unmatched bases: 3. The CDR3 has 14 residues.

The rearrangement links TRBV7-6 to TRBJ2-3; D gene uncertain. CDR1 and CDR2 (germline): SGHVS, FNYEAQ. V was clipped by 5 bases and J by 3 bases, with 6 bases between them. The CDR3 has 12 amino acids. CDR3 nucleotide sequence: TGTGCCAGCAGCCGCTATACAGATACGCAGTATTTT. Encoded protein: CASSRYTDTQYF.

V usage is TRBV6-5 and J usage is TRBJ2-3; perhaps TRBD2 as D (6 bases). Germline V lookup: CDR1 MNHEY, CDR2 SVGAGI. Trimming cost V 6 bases and J 8 bases, with 12 bases left between them. The CDR3 loop spans 12 amino acids. The CDR3 DNA reads as TGTGCCAGCAGAAAACCGGAGGGTACGCAGTATTTT. Translated: CASRKPEGTQYF.

The chain has TRBV30 and TRBJ1-3; possibly TRBD1 for D (5 bases). The CDR3 runs 15 residues. The germline V gene has CDR1 GTSNPN and CDR2 SVGIG (reference sequence). V was cut by 5 bases and J by 0 bases, with 14 bases left in between. CDR3 bases: TGTGCCTGGGACCCCAGGGCTTACTCTGGAAACACCATATATTTT. Its translation: CAWDPRAYSGNTIYF.

The table lists this clone with a few counts. The V and J genes are TRBV7-9 and TRBJ1-1; D uncertain. V was clipped by 5 bases and J by 1 base, with 8 bases between them. This CDR3 is 13 amino acids long. Germline lookup yields CDR1 SEHNR and CDR2 FQNEAQ (reference sequence). The DNA for the CDR3 is TGTGCCAGCAGCGGTCAGGCGAACACTGAAGCTTTCTTT. Translating it yields CASSGQANTEAFF. The full variable domain, in which reference TRBV7-9 and TRBJ1-1 provide the parts outside the CDR3, is DTGVSQNPRHKITKRGQNVTFRCDPISEHNRLYWYRQTLGQGPEFLTYFQNEAQLEKSRLLSDRFSAERPKGSFSTLEIQRTEQGDSAMYLCASSGQANTEAFFGQGTRLTVV.

By proportion, this clone is medium-sized (0.01 to 0.1%). V and J are TRBV19 and TRBJ1-4; D is undetermined. The CDR3 spans 14 residues. Trimming shortened V by 3 bases and J by 8 bases, and 13 bases separated the two germline ends. CDR1 and CDR2 from the germline V gene are LNHDA and SQIVND (reference sequence). The CDR3 protein is CASSIWQDREKLFF. In nucleotides, the CDR3 is TGTGCCAGTAGTATCTGGCAGGATAGGGAAAAACTGTTTTTT.

The rearrangement uses TRBV7-3 and TRBJ2-3; TRBD1 matches at 7 bases. Germline assignment: CDR1 SGHTA and CDR2 FQGTGA. Trimming took 5 bases from V and 2 from J; bases not matched to a gene: 10. The length of the CDR3 is 16 residues. The CDR3 coding sequence is TGTGCCAGCAGCGCCCTGACAGGGAGAGCCACAGATACGCAGTATTTT. It yields the protein CASSALTGRATDTQYF. The variable domain in full, completed from reference TRBV7-3 and TRBJ2-3, reads GAGVSQTPSNKVTEKGKYVELRCDPISGHTALYWYRQSLGQGPEFLIYFQGTGAADDSGLPNDRFFAVRPEGSVSTLKIQRTERGDSAVYLCASSALTGRATDTQYFGPGTRLTVL.

The V gene is TRBV11-1, the J gene TRBJ2-3; D is unclear. V dropped 4 bases and J dropped 0 bases, with 11 bases sitting between them. CDR3 size: 15 residues. Looked up from germline, CDR1 is SGHAT and CDR2 is FQDESV (reference sequence). CDR3 in amino acids: CASSSRITSTDTQYF. The DNA for the CDR3 is TGTGCCAGCAGCTCGAGGATAACTAGCACAGATACGCAGTATTTT. The whole variable domain, remainder taken from reference TRBV11-1 and TRBJ2-3, is EAEVAQSPRYKITEKSQAVAFWCDPISGHATLYWYRQILGQGPELLVQFQDESVVDDSQLPKDRFSAERLKGVDSTLKIQPAELGDSAMYLCASSSRITSTDTQYFGPGTRLTVL.

This chain connects TRBV28 to TRBJ1-5, with 7 nucleotides matching TRBD1. V was clipped by 6 bases and J by 0 bases; unmatched bases: 5. The length of the CDR3 is 15 residues. Looked up from germline, CDR1 is MDHEN and CDR2 is SYDVKM. This CDR3 is CASRGTAYSNQPQHF. CDR3 DNA sequence: TGTGCCAGCAGAGGGACAGCATATAGCAATCAGCCCCAGCATTTT.

The chain employs TRBV4-1 and TRBJ1-1; D ambiguous. This CDR3 region has 14 residues. The V end lost 0 bases, the J end lost 8 bases, and 13 bases lay between the germline ends. The germline CDR1 and CDR2 sequences are MGHRA and YSYEKL. For the CDR3, the DNA is TGCGCCAGCAGCCAAGATTGGCAGGCCGCAGAAGCTTTCTTT. Residues: CASSQDWQAAEAFF.

In regard to this clone: Its ends do not fully match the called genes, so a read error is possible. This sequence joins TRBV5-6 and TRBJ1-4; D might be TRBD1 (5 bases). The V gene's germline CDR1 is SGHDT and CDR2 YYEEEE. CDR3 size: 14 residues. CDR3 sequence reads: CASSGAAEPGKLLF. In nucleotides, the CDR3 is TGTGCCAGCAGTGGGGCGGCCGAACCAGGGAAACTGCTTTTT.

This clone was seen a single time. The chain employs TRBV15 and TRBJ2-1; D is perhaps TRBD2 (6 bases). Germline loops: CDR1 LNHNV, CDR2 YYDKDF (reference sequence). The CDR3 sequence is 14 residues long. V was trimmed by 5 bases and J by 7 bases, leaving 15 bases between them. The DNA for the CDR3 is TGTGCCACCAGCGGAGCCGGGACTTCAAATGAGCAGTTCTTC. This gives the protein CATSGAGTSNEQFF.

CDR3 region: CASSSPGLAGGQQYF. For the CDR3, the DNA is TGTGCCAGCAGCTCTCCGGGACTAGCGGGAGGCCAACAGTACTTC. The chain carries TRBV7-2 and TRBJ2-4; 15 positions agree with TRBD2. The V and J ends lost 4 bases and 13 bases, in that order; junction bases with no gene match: 8. This CDR3 region has 15 residues. Germline V gene data show CDR1 as SGHTA and CDR2 as FQGNSA.

The V and J genes are TRBV5-4 and TRBJ2-5; the match to TRBD2 covers 10 bases. Germline V gene sequence: CDR1 SGHNT, CDR2 YYREEE (reference sequence). The CDR3 covers 17 residues. Trimming cost V 4 bases and J 4 bases; bases outside gene matches: 13. CDR3: CASSQYIAGGGLETQYF. CDR3 nucleotides: TGTGCCAGCAGCCAATATATAGCGGGAGGAGGATTAGAGACCCAGTACTTC.

The chain recombines TRBV29-1 with TRBJ2-5, with a tentative D call TRBD1 (5 bases). The V and J ends lost 7 bases and 1 base respectively, with 10 bases between them. CDR3 length equals 12 residues. Per germline, CDR1 SQVTM and CDR2 ANQGSEA. The chain's CDR3 is CSAAGFQETQYF. As DNA, the CDR3 is TGCAGCGCCGCAGGGTTCCAAGAGACCCAGTACTTC.

The chain is built from TRBV7-3 and TRBJ2-2; the D gene is possibly TRBD2 (5 bases). Germline assignment: CDR1 SGHTA and CDR2 FQGTGA. V lost 0 bases and J lost 8, with 7 bases in between. The CDR3 spans 13 residues. CDR3 nucleotides: TGTGCCAGCAGCTTAACAGAGGGAGGGGAGCTGTTTTTT. Amino acids: CASSLTEGGELFF.

The CDR3: CASTSAYEQYF. Written as DNA, the CDR3 is TGTGCCAGCACTAGCGCTTACGAGCAGTACTTC. The chain joins TRBV6-1 to TRBJ2-7, with D possibly matching TRBD2 (6 bases). V dropped 7 bases and J dropped 4 bases, with 8 bases sitting between them. The CDR3 has 11 amino acids. CDR1 is MNHNS, CDR2 SASEGT, per germline.

The chain joins TRBV15 to TRBJ2-7; 9 bases line up with TRBD1. The CDR3 length is 15 residues. J was trimmed by 6 bases and V by 5 bases; bases with no gene match: 11. Germline CDR1 LNHNV, CDR2 YYDKDF (reference sequence). The CDR3, as DNA: TGTGCCACCAGCGTGGTCCGGGACAGGGTGGCCGAGCAGTACTTC. As protein: CATSVVRDRVAEQYF.

The rearrangement uses TRBV5-4 and TRBJ2-1; D unclear. Trimming removed 5 bases at V and 0 bases at J, with 12 bases between. The CDR3 contains 15 residues. The germline V gene has CDR1 SGHNT and CDR2 YYREEE (reference sequence). The CDR3 sequence: CASSPVISSYNEQFF. The CDR3 bases are TGTGCCAGCAGTCCCGTCATTAGCTCCTACAATGAGCAGTTCTTC.

This chain links TRBV19 with TRBJ2-2; 8 bases agree with TRBD1. V gave up 4 bases and J gave up 6 bases; unmatched junction bases: 7. CDR1 and CDR2 from the germline V gene are LNHDA and SQIVND (reference sequence). The CDR3 sequence is 15 residues long. CDR3 bases: TGTGCCAGTAGTAATACAGGGGGGTTCGCCGGGGAGCTGTTTTTT. Translation gives CASSNTGGFAGELFF.

This clone was recorded only once. Written as DNA, the CDR3 is TGTGCCAGCAGCTTGCAACAGGGGACCGGGGAGCTGTTTTTT. Its protein is CASSLQQGTGELFF. The J gene is TRBJ2-2, the V gene TRBV5-6; 7 nucleotides agree with TRBD1. CDR3 length: 14 residues. From germline, CDR1 is SGHDT and CDR2 YYEEEE. The trim removed 1 base at V and 5 bases at J, leaving 2 bases unmatched.